The present TCR beta chain was sequenced within a study of T cells in Graves' hyperthyroidism and ophthalmopathy. Findings and limits, study-wide: Within blood appeared most thyroid clonotypes that had expanded above 0.001.

Hyperthyroidism had been newly diagnosed in patients aged 18 to 65, and its duration was under 2 months. Exclusions: uncontrolled infection, other autoimmune disease, pregnancy, lactation. Source material for PBMCs was about 11 ml fresh peripheral blood. There are 15 residues in the CDR3. The V and J ends lost 1 base and 1 base respectively, with 11 bases between them. From germline, CDR1 is SGHRS and CDR2 YFSETQ. In this sample, this clonotype turned up many times. Its antigen is unknown. Researchers took RNA transcripts and amplified the TCR beta CDR3 regions from them. HTBI primers were used for first-round RT-PCR of the TCR CDR3. One entry per CDR3 protein, called by TCRdb with MiXCR from the multiplex PCR reads. The table lists roughly 380,000 distinct CDR3 sequences, about 13% of them singletons.

The source material was blood. The chain combines TRBV5-1 with TRBJ1-1; D is unclear. The receptor comes from a man aged 25 to 40 with Graves' hyperthyroidism that later progressed to Graves' ophthalmopathy. The CDR3 region is CASSLFSQTNTEAFF. Written as DNA, the CDR3 is TGCGCCAGCAGCTTGTTCAGCCAGACGAACACTGAAGCTTTCTTT.